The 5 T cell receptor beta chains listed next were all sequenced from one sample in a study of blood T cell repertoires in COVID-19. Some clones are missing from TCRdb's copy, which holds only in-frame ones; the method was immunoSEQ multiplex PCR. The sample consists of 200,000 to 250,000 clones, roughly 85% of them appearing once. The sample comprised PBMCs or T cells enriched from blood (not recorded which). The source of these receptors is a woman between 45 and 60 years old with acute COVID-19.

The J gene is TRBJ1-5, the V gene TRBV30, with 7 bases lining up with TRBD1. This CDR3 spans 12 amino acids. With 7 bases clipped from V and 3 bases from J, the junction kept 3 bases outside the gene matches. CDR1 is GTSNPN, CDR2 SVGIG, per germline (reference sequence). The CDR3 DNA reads TGTGCCTCGGGACAGAACAATCAGCCCCAGCATTTT. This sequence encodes CASGQNNQPQHF. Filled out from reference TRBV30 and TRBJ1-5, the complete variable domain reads SQTIHQWPATLVQPVGSPLSLECTVEGTSNPNLYWYRQAAGRGLQLLFYSVGIGQISSEVPQNLSASRPQDRQFILSSKKLLLSDSGFYLCASGQNNQPQHFGDGTRLSIL.

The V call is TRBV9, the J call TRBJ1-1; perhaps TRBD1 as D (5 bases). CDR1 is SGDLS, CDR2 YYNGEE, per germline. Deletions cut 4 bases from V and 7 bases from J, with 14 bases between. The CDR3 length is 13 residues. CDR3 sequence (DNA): TGTGCCAGCAGCCCCGGGGGGAGAGATGAAGCTTTCTTT. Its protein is CASSPGGRDEAFF.

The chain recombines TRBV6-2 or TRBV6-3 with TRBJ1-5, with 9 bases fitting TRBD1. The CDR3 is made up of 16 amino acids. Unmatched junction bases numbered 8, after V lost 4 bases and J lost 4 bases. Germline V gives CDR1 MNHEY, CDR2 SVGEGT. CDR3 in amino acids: CASSSMTGGTNQPQHF. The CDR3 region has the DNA TGTGCCAGCAGTTCGATGACAGGGGGTACGAATCAGCCCCAGCATTTT.

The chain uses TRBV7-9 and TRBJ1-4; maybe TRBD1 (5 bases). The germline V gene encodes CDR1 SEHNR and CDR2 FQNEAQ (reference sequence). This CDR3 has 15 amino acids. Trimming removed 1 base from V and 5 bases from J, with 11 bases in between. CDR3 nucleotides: TGTGCCAGCAGCTTAGGTCAGGGCTTCAATGAAAAACTGTTTTTT. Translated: CASSLGQGFNEKLFF.

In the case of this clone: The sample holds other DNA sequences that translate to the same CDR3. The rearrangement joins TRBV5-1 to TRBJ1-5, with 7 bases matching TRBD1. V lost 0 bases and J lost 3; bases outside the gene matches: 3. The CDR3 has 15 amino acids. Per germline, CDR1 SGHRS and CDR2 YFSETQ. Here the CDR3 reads CASSLGQGDNQPQHF. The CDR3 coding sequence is TGCGCCAGCAGCTTGGGACAGGGTGACAATCAGCCCCAGCATTTT.